The 26 T cell receptor beta chains given below trace back to one sample, sequenced in a study of T cells after yellow fever vaccination. In TCRdb, the 5' RACE reads were re-called with MiXCR into one record per CDR3 protein. The table lists 500,000 to 650,000 distinct CDR3 sequences, approximately 13% of them singletons. This sample comprised PBMCs, obtained on the day of the yellow fever booster vaccination. The receptors were sampled from a young man who received the YFV17D yellow fever vaccine.

A few counts support this clonotype. This chain links TRBV6-4 with TRBJ1-1; TRBD1 matches at 7 bases. Germline values: CDR1 MRHNA, CDR2 SNTAGT. The CDR3 contains 13 residues. V dropped 6 bases and J dropped 4; count of bases not matched to a gene: 5. CDR3 sequence reads: CASRRDRVTEAFF. The CDR3 bases are TGTGCCAGCAGAAGAGACAGGGTCACTGAAGCTTTCTTT.

This clonotype was seen only a few times. The chain's CDR3 is CASSVGPGTYGGKNIQYF. The DNA for the CDR3 is TGTGCCAGCAGCGTAGGACCAGGGACTTATGGGGGCAAAAACATTCAGTACTTC. The V and J genes are TRBV9 and TRBJ2-4, with D possibly being TRBD2 (6 bases). CDR1 and CDR2 (germline): SGDLS, YYNGEE. The CDR3 runs 18 residues. V gave up 0 bases and J gave up 3 bases, with 19 bases separating them.

This clonotype showed up many times. V and J are TRBV5-6 and TRBJ2-7; 10 positions agree with TRBD2. CDR3 length: 14 amino acids. Per the germline V gene, CDR1 is SGHDT and CDR2 is YYEEEE. The V segment lost 0 bases and the J segment 6 bases; nucleotides outside the gene matches: 3. The CDR3 loop reads CASSLGAGGAEQYF. Written as DNA, the CDR3 is TGTGCCAGCAGCTTGGGAGCGGGAGGGGCCGAGCAGTACTTC.

This chain connects TRBV24-1 to TRBJ2-2, with D maybe TRBD2 (5 bases). In germline, CDR1 is KGHDR, CDR2 SFDVKD. Trimming took off 1 base at V and 5 bases at J, with 10 bases between the two ends. The length of the CDR3 is 15 residues. The CDR3 region is CATSDLAVGTGELFF. DNA of the CDR3: TGTGCCACCAGTGATTTAGCGGTGGGGACCGGGGAGCTGTTTTTT.

The chain employs TRBV7-2 and TRBJ1-6; D is unresolved. This CDR3 is 11 amino acids long. Germline V gives CDR1 SGHTA, CDR2 FQGNSA. V lost 4 bases to trimming and J lost 12 bases, with 7 bases between them. CDR3 sequence: CASSSGKPLHF. CDR3 nucleotide sequence: TGTGCCAGCAGCTCTGGGAAACCCCTCCACTTT.

V and J are TRBV6-1 and TRBJ1-2; D gene unclear. Germline V CDR1 and CDR2: MNHNS, SASEGT. The CDR3 totals 16 residues. V was pared by 5 bases and J by 4 bases, with 20 bases between. CDR3 in amino acids: CASSSLFRTLGYGYTF. The CDR3 DNA reads TGTGCCAGCAGTAGCCTTTTCCGAACTCTGGGCTATGGCTACACCTTC.

In this sample, this clonotype turned up a few times. The chain combines TRBV4-3 with TRBJ1-6; D might be TRBD1 (5 bases). The CDR3 has 18 residues. V dropped 1 base and J dropped 7 bases, with 20 bases sitting between them. Germline values: CDR1 LGHNA, CDR2 YSLEER. The CDR3 region is CASSQASGGLYYNSPLHF. The CDR3 nucleotides are TGCGCCAGCAGCCAAGCGTCGGGGGGTCTGTACTACAATTCACCCCTCCACTTT.

The V call is TRBV7-2, the J call TRBJ1-2, with D possibly TRBD1 on 6 matching bases. This CDR3 spans 13 amino acids. The germline V gene has CDR1 SGHTA and CDR2 FQGNSA. V was trimmed by 1 base and J by 3 bases, leaving 6 bases between them. CDR3 loop: CASSLEGDYGYTF. The CDR3 DNA follows: TGTGCCAGCAGCTTAGAGGGGGACTATGGCTACACCTTC.

The chain is built from TRBV21-1 and TRBJ2-7; the table gives TRBD1 as D, unverified against the DNA. TRBV21-1 is labeled a pseudogene. This CDR3 spans 14 amino acids. In DNA, the CDR3 is TGTGCCAGCAGCACGGACAGATATACCTACGAGCAGTACTTC. This encodes CASSTDRYTYEQYF.

The rearrangement uses TRBV10-3 and TRBJ2-1; 7 nucleotides line up with TRBD2. J lost 5 bases, V lost 4 bases, and 11 bases had no gene match. The CDR3 runs 16 residues. The germline V gene encodes CDR1 ENHRY and CDR2 SYGVKD. CDR3 region: CAISASAGTVHNEQFF. The CDR3 DNA reads as TGTGCCATCAGTGCCTCAGCGGGAACCGTTCACAATGAGCAGTTCTTC.

This clonotype occurred a few times. The chain joins TRBV18 to TRBJ2-3; tentative D call: TRBD2 (5 bases). Trimming removed 9 bases from V and 5 bases from J, with 15 bases in between. Germline lookup yields CDR1 KGHSH and CDR2 LQKENI. The CDR3 loop spans 13 amino acids. As DNA, the CDR3 is TGTGCCAGTTCCCCCACGGAGGAAGATACGCAGTATTTT. Its protein is CASSPTEEDTQYF.

This clonotype was picked up a small number of times. The V and J genes are TRBV27 and TRBJ2-3, with 8 bases lining up with TRBD1. There are 16 residues in the CDR3. CDR1 is MNHEY, CDR2 SMNVEV, per germline (reference sequence). V dropped 2 bases and J dropped 5; count of bases not matched to a gene: 9. In DNA, the CDR3 is TGTGCCAGCAGTTTACTGGGCAGGGGGCGCATAGATACGCAGTATTTT. As protein: CASSLLGRGRIDTQYF.

This chain connects TRBV12-3 or TRBV12-4 to TRBJ2-5, with 7 bases matching TRBD1. The ends lost 7 bases at V and 2 bases at J; junction bases unmatched: 7. The CDR3 is 14 residues long. For the CDR3, the DNA is TGTGCCAGCACCAGCGGACAGGAGCAAGAGACCCAGTACTTC. This gives the protein CASTSGQEQETQYF.

V and J are TRBV24-1 and TRBJ2-3; TRBD1 matches at 8 bases. Trimming removed 3 bases from V and 6 bases from J; junction bases left unmatched: 10. The CDR3 covers 16 residues. Germline CDR1 is KGHDR and CDR2 is SFDVKD. The CDR3 DNA reads as TGTGCCACCAGTGATCCGGCCCGGACAGGGATTGATACGCAGTATTTT. Its protein is CATSDPARTGIDTQYF.

This clonotype was seen a few times. This chain joins TRBV28 and TRBJ1-6; 7 nucleotides line up with TRBD1. The CDR3 covers 14 residues. The germline V gene encodes CDR1 MDHEN and CDR2 SYDVKM. After removal of 2 bases from V and 12 bases from J, the junction contained 7 bases not matched to a gene. CDR3 in amino acids: CASSLKPGQRPLHF. For the CDR3, the DNA is TGTGCCAGCAGTTTAAAACCGGGACAGAGACCCCTCCACTTT.

This clonotype appeared a few times. In nucleotides, the CDR3 is TGTGCCAGCACCGAGGACACTGAAGCTTTCTTT. Translating it yields CASTEDTEAFF. The chain recombines TRBV6-2 or TRBV6-3 with TRBJ1-1; no clear D gene. Germline V gene lookup returns CDR1 MNHEY and CDR2 SVGEGT. The CDR3 is 11 amino acids. V was shortened by 7 bases and J by 3 bases, with 6 bases between the two germline ends.

The chain has TRBV28 and TRBJ2-7, with D possibly being TRBD1 (6 bases). Germline V gene sequence: CDR1 MDHEN, CDR2 SYDVKM. This CDR3 region has 16 residues. The V end lost 6 bases, the J end lost 1 base, and 19 bases lay between the germline ends. CDR3 nucleotides: TGTGCCAGCAGCTCACTTTCCGGGACATATTCCTACGAGCAGTACTTC. It is translated as CASSSLSGTYSYEQYF.

This clonotype was recorded a few times. V usage is TRBV7-8 and J usage is TRBJ2-7; 7 nucleotides match TRBD1. Germline CDR1 SGHVS, CDR2 FQNEAQ. CDR3 size: 12 residues. With V trimmed by 5 bases and J by 7 bases, 5 bases remained unmatched. This chain's CDR3 is CASSLGTEEQYF. For the CDR3, the DNA is TGTGCCAGCAGCCTAGGGACAGAAGAGCAGTACTTC.

This clonotype was counted at least ten times. The gene calls are TRBV10-3 and TRBJ1-1; D is possibly TRBD1 (6 bases). CDR3 length equals 12 residues. V lost 8 bases to trimming and J lost 5 bases, with 12 bases between them. Per germline, CDR1 ENHRY and CDR2 SYGVKD. The CDR3 DNA is TGTGCCATCGGGGGGGCAGAGACTGAAGCTTTCTTT. The encoded protein is CAIGGAETEAFF.

This chain connects TRBV29-1 to TRBJ2-1; D possibly corresponds to TRBD1 (5 bases). Per the germline V gene, CDR1 is SQVTM and CDR2 is ANQGSEA. Trimming pared 0 bases from V and 1 base from J, leaving 10 bases between. The CDR3 runs 15 residues. The CDR3 nucleotides read TGCAGCGTTGAAGAGGGCAGGGTATCCTACAATGAGCAGTTCTTC. Residues: CSVEEGRVSYNEQFF.

V and J are TRBV14 and TRBJ2-3; no definite D call. This CDR3 region has 16 residues. Germline CDR1 SGHDN, CDR2 FVKESK. Trimming shortened V by 0 bases and J by 3 bases, and 13 bases separated the two germline ends. The CDR3 region has the DNA TGTGCCAGCAGCCAAGAGGAAAGGAGTCAGACAGATACGCAGTATTTT. This codes for CASSQEERSQTDTQYF.

Ten or more counts support this clonotype. The V gene is TRBV7-9, the J gene TRBJ2-3, with 9 bases lining up with TRBD2. CDR1 is SEHNR and CDR2 is FQNEAQ in the germline V gene (reference sequence). The CDR3 is 16 amino acids. J was trimmed by 6 bases and V by 0 bases; bases with no gene match: 7. In DNA form, the CDR3 reads TGTGCCAGCAGCTTAGCTGTAGCGGGAGTTATGGATACGCAGTATTTT. This translates into CASSLAVAGVMDTQYF.

The chain carries TRBV19 and TRBJ1-5, with a tentative D call TRBD1 (6 bases). Deletions cut 8 bases from V and 2 bases from J, with 10 bases between. The CDR3 loop spans 13 amino acids. Germline-derived CDR1 and CDR2 are LNHDA and SQIVND (reference sequence). CDR3 loop: CASAGARNQPQHF. CDR3 DNA: TGTGCCAGTGCAGGGGCCCGCAATCAGCCCCAGCATTTT.

This clonotype was recorded a few times. This chain links TRBV9 with TRBJ2-1; 7 positions match TRBD2. Germline lookup yields CDR1 SGDLS and CDR2 YYNGEE. The CDR3 has 14 residues. The junction had 5 bases not matched to a gene; V was cut back by 0 bases and J by 8 bases. DNA of the CDR3: TGTGCCAGCAGCGTAGGGGACTACGACCATGAGCAGTTCTTC. Amino acids: CASSVGDYDHEQFF.

CDR3 residues: CASSGWTSGSGGDTGELFF. In nucleotides, the CDR3 is TGTGCCAGCAGCGGCTGGACTAGCGGGAGTGGGGGCGACACCGGGGAGCTGTTTTTT. The chain recombines TRBV9 with TRBJ2-2; 13 bases agree with TRBD2. V lost 3 bases to trimming and J lost 3 bases; unmatched junction nucleotides: 11. This CDR3 is 19 amino acids long. The germline V gene has CDR1 SGDLS and CDR2 YYNGEE.

The gene calls are TRBV4-1 and TRBJ2-1; 13 bases align to TRBD2. With 0 bases clipped from V and 15 bases from J, the junction kept 17 bases outside the gene matches. CDR3 length: 18 amino acids. Germline V CDR1 and CDR2: MGHRA, YSYEKL. CDR3 bases: TGCGCCAGCAGCCAAGATCGTCCCGTAACTAGCGGGAGGGCTCGGGGGTTCTTC. Translating it yields CASSQDRPVTSGRARGFF.